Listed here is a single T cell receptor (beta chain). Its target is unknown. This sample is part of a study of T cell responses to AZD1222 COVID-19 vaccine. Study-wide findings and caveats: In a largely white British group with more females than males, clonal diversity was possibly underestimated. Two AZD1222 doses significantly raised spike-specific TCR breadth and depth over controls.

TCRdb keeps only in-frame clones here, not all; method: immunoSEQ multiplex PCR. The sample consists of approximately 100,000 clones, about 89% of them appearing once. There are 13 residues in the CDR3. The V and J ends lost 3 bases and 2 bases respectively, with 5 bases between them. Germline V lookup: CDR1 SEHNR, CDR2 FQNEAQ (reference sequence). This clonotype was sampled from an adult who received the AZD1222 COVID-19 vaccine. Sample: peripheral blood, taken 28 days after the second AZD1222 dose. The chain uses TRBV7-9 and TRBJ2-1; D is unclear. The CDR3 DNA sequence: TGTGCCAGCAGCTTGGGTACCTACAATGAGCAGTTCTTC. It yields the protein CASSLGTYNEQFF.